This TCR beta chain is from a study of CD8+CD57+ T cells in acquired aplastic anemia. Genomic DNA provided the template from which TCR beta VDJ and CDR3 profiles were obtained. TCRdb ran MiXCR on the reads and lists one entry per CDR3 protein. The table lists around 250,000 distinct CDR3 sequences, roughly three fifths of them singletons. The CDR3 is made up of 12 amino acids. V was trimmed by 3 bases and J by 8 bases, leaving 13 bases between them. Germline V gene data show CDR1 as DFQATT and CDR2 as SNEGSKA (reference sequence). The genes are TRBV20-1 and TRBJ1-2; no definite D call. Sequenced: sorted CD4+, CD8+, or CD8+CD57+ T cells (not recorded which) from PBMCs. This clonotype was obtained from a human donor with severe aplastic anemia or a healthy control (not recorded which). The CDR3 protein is CSARVIDKGYTF. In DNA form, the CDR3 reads TGCAGTGCTAGGGTTATAGATAAAGGCTACACCTTC.